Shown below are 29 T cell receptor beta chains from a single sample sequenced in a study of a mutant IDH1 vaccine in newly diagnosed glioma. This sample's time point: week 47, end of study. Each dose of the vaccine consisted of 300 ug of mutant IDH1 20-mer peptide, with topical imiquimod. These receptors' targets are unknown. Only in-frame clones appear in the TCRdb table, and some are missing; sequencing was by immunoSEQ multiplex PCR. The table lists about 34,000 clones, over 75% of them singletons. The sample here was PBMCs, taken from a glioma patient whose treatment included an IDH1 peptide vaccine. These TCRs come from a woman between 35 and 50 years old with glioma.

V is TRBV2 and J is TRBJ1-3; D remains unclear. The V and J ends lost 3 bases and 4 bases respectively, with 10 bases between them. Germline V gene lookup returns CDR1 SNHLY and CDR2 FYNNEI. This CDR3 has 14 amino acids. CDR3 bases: TGTGCCAGCAGTGAGCTCCGGGGAGGAAACACCATATATTTT. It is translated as CASSELRGGNTIYF.

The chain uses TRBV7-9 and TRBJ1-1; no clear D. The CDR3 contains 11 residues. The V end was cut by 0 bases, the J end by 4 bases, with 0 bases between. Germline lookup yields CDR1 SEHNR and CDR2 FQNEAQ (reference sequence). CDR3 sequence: CASSLATEAFF. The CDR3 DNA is TGTGCCAGCAGCTTAGCCACTGAAGCTTTCTTT.

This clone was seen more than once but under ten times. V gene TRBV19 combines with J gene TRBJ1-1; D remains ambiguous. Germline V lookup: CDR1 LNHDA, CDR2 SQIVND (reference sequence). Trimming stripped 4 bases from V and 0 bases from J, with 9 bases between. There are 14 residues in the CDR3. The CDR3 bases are TGTGCCAGTAGTAAGCTGGGAGTGAACACTGAAGCTTTCTTT. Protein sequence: CASSKLGVNTEAFF.

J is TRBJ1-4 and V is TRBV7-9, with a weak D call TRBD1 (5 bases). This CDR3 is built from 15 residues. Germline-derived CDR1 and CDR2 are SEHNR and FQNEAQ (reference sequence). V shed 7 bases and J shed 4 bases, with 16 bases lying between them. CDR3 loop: CASTTIDSYNEKLFF. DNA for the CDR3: TGTGCCAGCACCACGATCGACAGTTATAATGAAAAACTGTTTTTT. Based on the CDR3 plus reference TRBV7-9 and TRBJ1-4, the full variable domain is DTGVSQNPRHKITKRGQNVTFRCDPISEHNRLYWYRQTLGQGPEFLTYFQNEAQLEKSRLLSDRFSAERPKGSFSTLEIQRTEQGDSAMYLCASTTIDSYNEKLFFGSGTQLSVL.

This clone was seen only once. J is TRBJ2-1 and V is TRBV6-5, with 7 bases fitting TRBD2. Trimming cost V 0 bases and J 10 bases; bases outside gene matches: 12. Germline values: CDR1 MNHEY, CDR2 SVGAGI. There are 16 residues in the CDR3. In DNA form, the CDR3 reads TGTGCCAGCAGTTACTCGCCGGGGAGGGGTGATGGGGAGCAGTTCTTC. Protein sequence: CASSYSPGRGDGEQFF.

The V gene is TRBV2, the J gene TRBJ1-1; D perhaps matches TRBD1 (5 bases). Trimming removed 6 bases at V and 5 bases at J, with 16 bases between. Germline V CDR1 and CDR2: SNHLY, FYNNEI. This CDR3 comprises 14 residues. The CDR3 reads CASSHDSIRTEAFF. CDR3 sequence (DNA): TGTGCCAGCAGCCATGACAGCATTCGGACTGAAGCTTTCTTT. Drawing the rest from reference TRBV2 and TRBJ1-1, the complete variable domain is EPEVTQTPSHQVTQMGQEVILRCVPISNHLYFYWYRQILGQKVEFLVSFYNNEISEKSEIFDDQFSVERPDGSNFTLKIRSTKLEDSAMYFCASSHDSIRTEAFFGQGTRLTVV.

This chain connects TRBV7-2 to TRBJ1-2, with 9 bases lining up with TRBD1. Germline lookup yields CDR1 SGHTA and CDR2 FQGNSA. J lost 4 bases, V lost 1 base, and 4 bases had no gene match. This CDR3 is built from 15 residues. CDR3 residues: CASSLEDRGPYGYTF. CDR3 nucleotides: TGTGCCAGCAGCTTAGAGGACAGGGGACCCTATGGCTACACCTTC.

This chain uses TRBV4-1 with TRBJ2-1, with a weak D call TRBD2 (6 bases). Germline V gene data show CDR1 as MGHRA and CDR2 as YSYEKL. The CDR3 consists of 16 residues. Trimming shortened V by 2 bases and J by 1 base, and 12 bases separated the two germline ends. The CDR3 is CASSQSDAGSYNEQFF. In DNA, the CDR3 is TGCGCCAGCAGCCAATCGGATGCGGGATCCTACAATGAGCAGTTCTTC.

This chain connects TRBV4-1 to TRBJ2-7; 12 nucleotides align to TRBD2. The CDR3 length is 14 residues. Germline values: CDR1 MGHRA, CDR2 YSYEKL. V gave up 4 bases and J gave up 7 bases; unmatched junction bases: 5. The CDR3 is CASSPSGRAGEQYF. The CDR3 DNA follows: TGCGCCAGCAGCCCTAGCGGGAGGGCGGGGGAGCAGTACTTC.

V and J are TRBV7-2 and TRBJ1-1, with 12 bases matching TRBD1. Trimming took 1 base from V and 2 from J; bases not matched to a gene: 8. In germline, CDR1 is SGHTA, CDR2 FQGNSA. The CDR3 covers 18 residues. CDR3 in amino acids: CASSLDLTGQGANTEAFF. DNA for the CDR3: TGTGCCAGCAGCTTAGATTTGACGGGACAGGGGGCTAACACTGAAGCTTTCTTT.

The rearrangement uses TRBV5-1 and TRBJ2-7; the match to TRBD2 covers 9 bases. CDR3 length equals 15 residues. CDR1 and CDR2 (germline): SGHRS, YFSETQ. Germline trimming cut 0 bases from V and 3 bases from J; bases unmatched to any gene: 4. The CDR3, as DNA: TGCGCCAGCAGCTTGGACCTAGCGGGACTCTACGAGCAGTACTTC. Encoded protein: CASSLDLAGLYEQYF.

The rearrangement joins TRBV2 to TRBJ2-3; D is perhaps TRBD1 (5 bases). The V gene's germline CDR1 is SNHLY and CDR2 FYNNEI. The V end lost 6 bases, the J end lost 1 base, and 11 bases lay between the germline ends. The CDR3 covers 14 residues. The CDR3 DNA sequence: TGTGCCAGCAGCGCTACGACAGGCACAGATACGCAGTATTTT. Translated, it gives CASSATTGTDTQYF.

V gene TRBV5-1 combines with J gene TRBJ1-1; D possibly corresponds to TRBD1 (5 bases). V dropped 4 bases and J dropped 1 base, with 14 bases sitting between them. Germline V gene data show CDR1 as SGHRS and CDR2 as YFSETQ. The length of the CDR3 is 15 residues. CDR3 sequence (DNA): TGCGCCAGCAGCGGCGGGGGGATCGGGAACACTGAAGCTTTCTTT. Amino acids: CASSGGGIGNTEAFF.

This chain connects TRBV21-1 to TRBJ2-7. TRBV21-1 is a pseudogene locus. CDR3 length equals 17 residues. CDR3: CASSFGPMKIAPYEQYF. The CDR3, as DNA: TGTGCCAGCAGCTTCGGACCGATGAAGATTGCCCCCTACGAGCAGTACTTC.

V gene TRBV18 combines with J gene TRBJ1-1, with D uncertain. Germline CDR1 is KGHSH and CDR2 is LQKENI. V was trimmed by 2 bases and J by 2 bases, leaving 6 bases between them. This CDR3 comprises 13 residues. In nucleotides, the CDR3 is TGTGCCAGCTCACCAGGGAGCAACACTGAAGCTTTCTTT. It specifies CASSPGSNTEAFF.

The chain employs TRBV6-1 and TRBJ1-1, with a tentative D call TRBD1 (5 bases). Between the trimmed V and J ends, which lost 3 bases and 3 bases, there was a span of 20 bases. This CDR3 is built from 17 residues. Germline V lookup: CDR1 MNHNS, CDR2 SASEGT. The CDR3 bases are TGTGCCAGCAGTGAGATCGGGGGAGTTGGGCGGGACACTGAAGCTTTCTTT. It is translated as CASSEIGGVGRDTEAFF.

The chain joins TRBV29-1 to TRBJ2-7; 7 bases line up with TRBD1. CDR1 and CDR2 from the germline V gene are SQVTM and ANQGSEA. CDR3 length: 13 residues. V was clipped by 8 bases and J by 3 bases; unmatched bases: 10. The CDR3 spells CSPWDTGVYEQYF. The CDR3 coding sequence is TGCAGCCCGTGGGACACAGGGGTCTACGAGCAGTACTTC.

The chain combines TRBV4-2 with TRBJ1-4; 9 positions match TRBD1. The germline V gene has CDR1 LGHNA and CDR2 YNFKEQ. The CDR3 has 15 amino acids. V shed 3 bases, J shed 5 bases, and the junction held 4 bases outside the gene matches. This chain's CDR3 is CASSHGQGRNEKLFF. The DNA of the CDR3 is TGTGCCAGCAGCCATGGACAGGGGCGAAATGAAAAACTGTTTTTT.

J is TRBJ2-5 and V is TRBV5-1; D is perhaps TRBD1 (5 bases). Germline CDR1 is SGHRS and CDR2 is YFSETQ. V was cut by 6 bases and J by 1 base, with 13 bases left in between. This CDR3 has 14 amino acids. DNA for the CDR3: TGCGCCAGCAATCCAGTCCAGGGCCAAGAGACCCAGTACTTC. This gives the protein CASNPVQGQETQYF.

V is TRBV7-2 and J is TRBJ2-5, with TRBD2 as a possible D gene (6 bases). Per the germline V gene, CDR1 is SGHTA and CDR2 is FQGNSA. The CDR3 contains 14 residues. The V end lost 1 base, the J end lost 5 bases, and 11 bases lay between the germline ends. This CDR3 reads CASSLDRGWETQYF. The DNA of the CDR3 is TGTGCCAGCAGCTTAGACCGGGGGTGGGAGACCCAGTACTTC.

CDR3 residues: CAWQYRAGLSGELFF. CDR3 DNA sequence: TGTGCCTGGCAATACAGGGCCGGACTATCCGGGGAGCTGTTTTTT. This chain uses TRBV30 with TRBJ2-2; D possibly matches TRBD1 or TRBD2 (6 bases each). CDR1 and CDR2 from the germline V gene are GTSNPN and SVGIG (reference sequence). This CDR3 spans 15 amino acids. V lost 5 bases and J lost 6, with 19 bases in between.

The CDR3 DNA reads TGTGCCAGCAGTTACGGCGGGAACACTGAAGCTTTCTTT. It yields the protein CASSYGGNTEAFF. This chain connects TRBV6-5 to TRBJ1-1; D remains ambiguous. CDR3 length equals 13 residues. Trimming took off 2 bases at V and 1 base at J, with 5 bases between the two ends. From germline, CDR1 is MNHEY and CDR2 SVGAGI.

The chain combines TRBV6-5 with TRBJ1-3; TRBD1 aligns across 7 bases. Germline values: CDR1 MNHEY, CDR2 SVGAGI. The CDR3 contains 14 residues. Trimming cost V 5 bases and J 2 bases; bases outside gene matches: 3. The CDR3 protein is CASSEDRAGNTIYF. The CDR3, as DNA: TGTGCCAGCAGTGAAGACAGGGCTGGAAACACCATATATTTT.

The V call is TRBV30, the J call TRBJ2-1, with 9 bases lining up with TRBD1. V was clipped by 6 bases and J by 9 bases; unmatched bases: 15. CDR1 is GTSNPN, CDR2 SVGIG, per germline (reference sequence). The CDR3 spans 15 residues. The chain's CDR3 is CACTRRDRVYSEQFF. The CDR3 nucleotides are TGTGCCTGTACTCGCCGGGACAGGGTATATAGTGAGCAGTTCTTC.

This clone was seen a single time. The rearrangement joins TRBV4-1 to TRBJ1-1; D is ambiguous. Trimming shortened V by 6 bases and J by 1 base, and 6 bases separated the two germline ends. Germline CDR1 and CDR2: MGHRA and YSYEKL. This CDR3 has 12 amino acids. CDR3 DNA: TGCGCCAGCAGTGAAAGGAACACTGAAGCTTTCTTT. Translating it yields CASSERNTEAFF.

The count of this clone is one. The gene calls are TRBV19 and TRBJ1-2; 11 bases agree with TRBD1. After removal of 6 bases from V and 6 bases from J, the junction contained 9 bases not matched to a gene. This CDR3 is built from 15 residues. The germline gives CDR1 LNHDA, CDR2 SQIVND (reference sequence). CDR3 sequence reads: CASSYRTGGADGYTF. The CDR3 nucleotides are TGTGCCAGTAGCTACCGGACAGGGGGCGCTGATGGCTACACCTTC.

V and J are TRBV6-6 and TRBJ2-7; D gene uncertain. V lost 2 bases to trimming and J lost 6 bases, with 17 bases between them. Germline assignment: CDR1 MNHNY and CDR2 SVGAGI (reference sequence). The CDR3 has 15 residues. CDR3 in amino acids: CASSYVPGSVGEQYF. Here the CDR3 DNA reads TGTGCCAGCAGTTACGTGCCAGGTTCGGTTGGCGAGCAGTACTTC.

The CDR3 is CASSFTGGSVETQYF. CDR3 in DNA: TGTGCCAGCAGCTTTACAGGGGGTAGTGTCGAGACCCAGTACTTC. The chain uses TRBV7-9 and TRBJ2-5; TRBD1 agrees at 8 bases. J lost 5 bases, V lost 3 bases, and 8 bases had no gene match. The CDR3 covers 15 residues. Per germline, CDR1 SEHNR and CDR2 FQNEAQ (reference sequence).

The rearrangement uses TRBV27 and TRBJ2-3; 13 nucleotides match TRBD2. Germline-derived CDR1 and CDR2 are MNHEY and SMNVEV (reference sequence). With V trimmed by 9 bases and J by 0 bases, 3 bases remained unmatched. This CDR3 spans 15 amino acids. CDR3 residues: CARLAGGASTDTQYF. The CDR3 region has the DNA TGTGCCAGACTAGCGGGGGGGGCTAGCACAGATACGCAGTATTTT.